This section outlines one TCR beta chain sequence together with its context. What it binds is not known. The CDR3 has 13 residues. Looked up from germline, CDR1 is GTSNPN and CDR2 is SVGIG (reference sequence). Trimming took 4 bases from V and 7 from J, leaving 11 bases between them. This sample was taken from a study of OX40 agonist ivuxolimab in advanced cancers. The overall study: Patients received the agonistic anti-OX40 (CD134) antibody ivuxolimab. One hepatocellular carcinoma and two cutaneous melanoma patients partially responded. Whole-study results and caveats: More expanded clones were found, on average, in CD8+ than in CD4+ T cells. Clones of CD4+ and CD8+ blood T cells grew by week 6 at doses of 0.1 to 3.0 mg/kg.

Method: immunoSEQ multiplex PCR; TCRdb's copy keeps in-frame clones and lacks some. This table has about 33,000 clones, approximately 78% appearing once. V and J are TRBV30 and TRBJ1-6; weak D call: TRBD1 (6 bases). This sample comprised CD4+ or CD8+ T cells sorted from blood, obtained in a trial of the OX40 agonist ivuxolimab. This sequence originates from an adult with an advanced solid tumor such as melanoma, head and neck, liver or kidney cancer. The CDR3 nucleotides are TGTGCCTGGAACCGGGACATCAATTCACCCCTCCACTTT. Protein product: CAWNRDINSPLHF. The full variable domain, in which reference TRBV30 and TRBJ1-6 provide the parts outside the CDR3, is SQTIHQWPATLVQPVGSPLSLECTVEGTSNPNLYWYRQAAGRGLQLLFYSVGIGQISSEVPQNLSASRPQDRQFILSSKKLLLSDSGFYLCAWNRDINSPLHFGNGTRLTVT.